Each of the 7 T cell receptor beta chains below was sequenced from the same sample in a study of early T cells in non-severe SARS-CoV-2 infection. TCRdb re-called the 5' RACE reads with MiXCR, one entry per CDR3 protein. The data contain 48,000 or so distinct CDR3 sequences, roughly an eighth of them singletons. The sequencing input was whole blood. The origin of the receptors is an adult who was a healthcare worker with PCR-confirmed SARS-CoV-2 infection or an uninfected control (not recorded which).

This clonotype was observed a handful of times. The J gene is TRBJ1-4, the V gene TRBV9; a possible D gene is TRBD1 (6 bases). CDR1 is SGDLS, CDR2 YYNGEE, per germline. This CDR3 contains 16 residues. V was cut by 4 bases and J by 0 bases, with 13 bases left in between. The CDR3 bases are TGTGCCAGCAGCCCCAGGGGCGGCACAACTAATGAAAAACTGTTTTTT. It encodes CASSPRGGTTNEKLFF. Drawing the rest from reference TRBV9 and TRBJ1-4, the complete variable domain is DSGVTQTPKHLITATGQRVTLRCSPRSGDLSVYWYQQSLDQGLQFLIQYYNGEERAKGNILERFSAQQFPDLHSELNLSSLELGDSALYFCASSPRGGTTNEKLFFGSGTQLSVL.

This clonotype was detected many times. The J gene is TRBJ1-2, the V gene TRBV20-1; 8 bases agree with TRBD1. J gave up 4 bases and V 0 bases, and 4 bases lay outside the gene matches. CDR1 and CDR2 (germline): DFQATT, SNEGSKA (reference sequence). This CDR3 is built from 14 residues. As DNA, the CDR3 is TGCAGTGCTAGAGATCAGGGGGCTGGCTATGGCTACACCTTC. Residues: CSARDQGAGYGYTF.

The chain is built from TRBV12-3 or TRBV12-4 and TRBJ1-2; D possibly corresponds to TRBD1 (5 bases). V was shortened by 10 bases and J by 7 bases, with 19 bases between the two germline ends. CDR3 size: 13 residues. The CDR3 bases are TGTGCCATCCGGGACGGGAGGTTCTCTGGCTACACCTTC. Its translation is CAIRDGRFSGYTF.

This clonotype was recorded many times. The J gene is TRBJ2-7, the V gene TRBV20-1; 7 bases are shared with TRBD2. Trimming cost V 0 bases and J 0 bases; bases outside gene matches: 8. The CDR3 extends over 16 amino acids. Germline loops: CDR1 DFQATT, CDR2 SNEGSKA (reference sequence). The CDR3 region is CSARDWASGHSYEQYF. For the CDR3, the DNA is TGCAGTGCTAGAGATTGGGCTAGCGGACACTCCTACGAGCAGTACTTC.

This clonotype was seen repeatedly, ten times or more. J is TRBJ1-1 and V is TRBV24-1, with 9 bases identical to TRBD1. The J segment lost 3 bases and the V segment lost 2 bases, leaving 6 bases of the junction unmatched. The CDR3 extends over 16 amino acids. Germline CDR1 and CDR2: KGHDR and SFDVKD. Here the CDR3 DNA reads TGTGCCACCAGTGATTCACGGACAGGGGATGACACTGAAGCTTTCTTT. Its protein product is CATSDSRTGDDTEAFF.

This clonotype was observed many times. V is TRBV18 and J is TRBJ1-3; 9 bases agree with TRBD1. This CDR3 contains 17 residues. Germline lookup yields CDR1 KGHSH and CDR2 LQKENI. After removal of 3 bases from V and 0 bases from J, the junction contained 6 bases not matched to a gene. The CDR3 nucleotides read TGTGCCAGCTCACCGGGACAGGGCCCTTTCTCTGGAAACACCATATATTTT. This translates into CASSPGQGPFSGNTIYF.

This sequence joins TRBV11-2 and TRBJ2-3, with 9 bases that match TRBD2. Germline assignment: CDR1 SGHAT and CDR2 FQNNGV. The CDR3 loop spans 16 amino acids. J lost 2 bases, V lost 5 bases, and 8 bases had no gene match. The CDR3 here is CASSAWTSALTDTQYF. The CDR3 nucleotides are TGTGCCAGCAGCGCCTGGACTAGCGCCCTCACAGATACGCAGTATTTT.